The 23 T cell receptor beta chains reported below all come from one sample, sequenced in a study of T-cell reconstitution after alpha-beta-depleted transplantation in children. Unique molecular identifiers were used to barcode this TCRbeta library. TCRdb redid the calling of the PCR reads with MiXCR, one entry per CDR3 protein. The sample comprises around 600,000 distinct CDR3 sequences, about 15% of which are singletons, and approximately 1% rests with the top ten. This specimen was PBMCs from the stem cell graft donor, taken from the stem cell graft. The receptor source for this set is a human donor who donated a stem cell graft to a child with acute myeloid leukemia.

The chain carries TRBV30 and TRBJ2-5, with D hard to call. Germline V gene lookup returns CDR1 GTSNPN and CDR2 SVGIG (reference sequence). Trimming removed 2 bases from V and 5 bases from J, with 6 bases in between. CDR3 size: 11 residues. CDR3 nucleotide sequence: TGTGCCTGGAGTACTCAGGAGACCCAGTACTTC. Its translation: CAWSTQETQYF.

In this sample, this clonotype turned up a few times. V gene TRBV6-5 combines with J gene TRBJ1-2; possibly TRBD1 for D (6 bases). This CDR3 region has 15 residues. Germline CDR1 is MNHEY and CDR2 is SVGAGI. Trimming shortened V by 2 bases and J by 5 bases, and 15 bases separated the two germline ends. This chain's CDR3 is CASSYAIGGSYGYTF. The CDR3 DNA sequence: TGTGCCAGCAGTTACGCTATAGGGGGGAGTTATGGCTACACCTTC.

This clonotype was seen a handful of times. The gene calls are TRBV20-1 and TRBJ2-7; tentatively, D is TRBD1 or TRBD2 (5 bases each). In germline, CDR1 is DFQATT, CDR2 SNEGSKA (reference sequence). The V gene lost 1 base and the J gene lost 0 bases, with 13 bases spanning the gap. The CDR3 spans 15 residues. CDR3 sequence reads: CSARAGVGGSYEQYF. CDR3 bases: TGCAGTGCTAGAGCCGGCGTTGGGGGCTCCTACGAGCAGTACTTC.

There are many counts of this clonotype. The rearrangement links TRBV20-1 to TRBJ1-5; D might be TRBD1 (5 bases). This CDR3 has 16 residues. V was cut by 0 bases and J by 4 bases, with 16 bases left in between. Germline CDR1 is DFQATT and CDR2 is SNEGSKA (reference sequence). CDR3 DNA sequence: TGCAGTGCTAGAGATCTACAGGAGGGTCTTAATCAGCCCCAGCATTTT. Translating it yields CSARDLQEGLNQPQHF.

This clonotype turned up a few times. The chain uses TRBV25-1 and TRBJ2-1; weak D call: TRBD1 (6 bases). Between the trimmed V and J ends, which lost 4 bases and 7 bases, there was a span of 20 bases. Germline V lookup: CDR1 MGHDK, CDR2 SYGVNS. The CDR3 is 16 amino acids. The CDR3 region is CASSASPGHLLNEQFF. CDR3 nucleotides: TGTGCCAGCAGTGCCTCGCCGGGACACTTGCTAAATGAGCAGTTCTTC.

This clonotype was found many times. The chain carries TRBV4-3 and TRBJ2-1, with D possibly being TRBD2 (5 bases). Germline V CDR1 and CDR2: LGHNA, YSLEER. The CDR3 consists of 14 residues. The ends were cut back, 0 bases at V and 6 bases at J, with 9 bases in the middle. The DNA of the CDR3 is TGCGCCAGCAGCCAAGAGGAAACTAGCAATGAGCAGTTCTTC. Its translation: CASSQEETSNEQFF.

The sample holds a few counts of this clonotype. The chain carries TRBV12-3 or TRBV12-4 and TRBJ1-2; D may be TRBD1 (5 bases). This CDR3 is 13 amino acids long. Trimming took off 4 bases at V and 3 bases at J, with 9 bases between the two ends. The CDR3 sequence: CASSSAGHYGYTF. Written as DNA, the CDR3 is TGTGCCAGCAGTTCTGCAGGGCACTATGGCTACACCTTC.

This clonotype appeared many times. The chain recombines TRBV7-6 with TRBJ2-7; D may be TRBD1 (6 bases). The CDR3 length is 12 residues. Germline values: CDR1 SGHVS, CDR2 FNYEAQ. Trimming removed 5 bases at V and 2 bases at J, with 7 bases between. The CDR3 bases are TGTGCCAGCAGCCAGGGGACCTACGAGCAGTACTTC. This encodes CASSQGTYEQYF.

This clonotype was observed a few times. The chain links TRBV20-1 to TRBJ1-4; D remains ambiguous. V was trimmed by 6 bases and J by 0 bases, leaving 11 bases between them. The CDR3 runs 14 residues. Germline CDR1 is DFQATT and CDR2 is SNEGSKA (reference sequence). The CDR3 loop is CSAARPATNEKLFF. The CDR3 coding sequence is TGCAGTGCGGCCCGACCAGCAACTAATGAAAAACTGTTTTTT.

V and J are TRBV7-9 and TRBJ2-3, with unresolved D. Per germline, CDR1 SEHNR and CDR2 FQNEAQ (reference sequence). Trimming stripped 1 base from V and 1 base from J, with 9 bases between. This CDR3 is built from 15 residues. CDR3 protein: CASSLGQPGTDTQYF. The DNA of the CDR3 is TGTGCCAGCAGCTTAGGCCAGCCCGGCACAGATACGCAGTATTTT. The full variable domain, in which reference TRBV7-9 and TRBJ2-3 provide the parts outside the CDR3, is DTGVSQNPRHKITKRGQNVTFRCDPISEHNRLYWYRQTLGQGPEFLTYFQNEAQLEKSRLLSDRFSAERPKGSFSTLEIQRTEQGDSAMYLCASSLGQPGTDTQYFGPGTRLTVL.

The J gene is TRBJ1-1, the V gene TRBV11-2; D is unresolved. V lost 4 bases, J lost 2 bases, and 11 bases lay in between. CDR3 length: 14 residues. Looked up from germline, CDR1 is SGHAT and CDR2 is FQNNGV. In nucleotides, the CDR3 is TGTGCCAGCAGCTCGTTCTTTTCCAACACTGAAGCTTTCTTT. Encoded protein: CASSSFFSNTEAFF.

CDR3 bases: TGTGCCAGCAGTCAACTAGCGGGGGCCCCTCGGAATGAGCAGTTCTTC. Amino acid sequence: CASSQLAGAPRNEQFF. The genes are TRBV28 and TRBJ2-1, with 11 bases identical to TRBD2. V gave up 5 bases and J gave up 7 bases; unmatched junction bases: 10. Germline V gene lookup returns CDR1 MDHEN and CDR2 SYDVKM. The CDR3 has 16 amino acids.

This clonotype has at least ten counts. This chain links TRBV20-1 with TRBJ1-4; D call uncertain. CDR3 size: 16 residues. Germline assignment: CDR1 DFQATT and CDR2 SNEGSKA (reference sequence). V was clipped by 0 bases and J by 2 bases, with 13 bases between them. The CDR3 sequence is CSARDYRVSTNEKLFF. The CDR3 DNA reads TGCAGTGCTAGAGATTATCGGGTATCCACTAATGAAAAACTGTTTTTT.

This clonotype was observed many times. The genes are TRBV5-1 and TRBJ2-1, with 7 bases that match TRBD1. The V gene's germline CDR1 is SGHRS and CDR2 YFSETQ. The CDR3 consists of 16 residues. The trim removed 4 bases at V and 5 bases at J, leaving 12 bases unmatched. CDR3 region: CASSLKPTDRDNEQFF. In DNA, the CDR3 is TGCGCCAGCAGCCTAAAGCCGACCGACAGGGACAATGAGCAGTTCTTC.

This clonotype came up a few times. The CDR3 loop reads CASSSPSHVGQPQHF. The CDR3 bases are TGTGCCAGCAGTTCCCCTAGCCACGTGGGTCAGCCCCAGCATTTT. J is TRBJ1-5 and V is TRBV6-5; D unresolved. The CDR3 totals 15 residues. CDR1 and CDR2 from the germline V gene are MNHEY and SVGAGI. Trimming stripped 4 bases from V and 6 bases from J, with 16 bases between.

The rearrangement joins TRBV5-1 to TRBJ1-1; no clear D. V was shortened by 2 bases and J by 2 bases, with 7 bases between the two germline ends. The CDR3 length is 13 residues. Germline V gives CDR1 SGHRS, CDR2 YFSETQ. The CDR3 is CASSFGFNTEAFF. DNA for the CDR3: TGCGCCAGCAGCTTTGGTTTTAACACTGAAGCTTTCTTT.

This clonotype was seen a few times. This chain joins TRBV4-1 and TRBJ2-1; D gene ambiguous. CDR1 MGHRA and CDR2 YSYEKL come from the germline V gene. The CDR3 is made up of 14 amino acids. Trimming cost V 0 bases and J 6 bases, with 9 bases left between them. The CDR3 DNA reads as TGCGCCAGCAGCCAAGATAGGGCTAGCAATGAGCAGTTCTTC. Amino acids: CASSQDRASNEQFF.

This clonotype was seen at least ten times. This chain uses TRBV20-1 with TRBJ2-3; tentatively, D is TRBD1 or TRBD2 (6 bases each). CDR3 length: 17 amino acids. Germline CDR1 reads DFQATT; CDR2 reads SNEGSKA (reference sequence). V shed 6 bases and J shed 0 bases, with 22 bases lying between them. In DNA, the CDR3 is TGCAGTGCGGCGGGACTTTACAGGGCTACTAGCACAGATACGCAGTATTTT. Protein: CSAAGLYRATSTDTQYF.

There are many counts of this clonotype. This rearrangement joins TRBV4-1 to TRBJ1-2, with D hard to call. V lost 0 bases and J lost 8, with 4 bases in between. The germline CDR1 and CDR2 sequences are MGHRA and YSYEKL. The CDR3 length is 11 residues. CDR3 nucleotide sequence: TGCGCCAGCAGCCAAGATGCAGGCTACACCTTC. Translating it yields CASSQDAGYTF.

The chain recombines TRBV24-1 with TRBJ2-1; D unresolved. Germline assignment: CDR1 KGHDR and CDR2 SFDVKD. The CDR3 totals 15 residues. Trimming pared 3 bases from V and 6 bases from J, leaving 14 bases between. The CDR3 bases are TGTGCCACCAGTGATCCCGCGGACGTAGGCAATGAGCAGTTCTTC. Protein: CATSDPADVGNEQFF.

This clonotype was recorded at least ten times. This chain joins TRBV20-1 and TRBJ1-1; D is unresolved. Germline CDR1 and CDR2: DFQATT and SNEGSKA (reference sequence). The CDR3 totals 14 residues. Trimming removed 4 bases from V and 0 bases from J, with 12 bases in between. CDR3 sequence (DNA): TGCAGTGCTACGCGGGTCAGCCTGAACACTGAAGCTTTCTTT. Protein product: CSATRVSLNTEAFF.

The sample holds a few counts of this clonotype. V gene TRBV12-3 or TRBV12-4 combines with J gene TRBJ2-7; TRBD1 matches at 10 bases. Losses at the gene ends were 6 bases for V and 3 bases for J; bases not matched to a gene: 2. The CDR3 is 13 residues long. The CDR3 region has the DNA TGTGCCAGCAGCGGACAGGGGGTCTACGAGCAGTACTTC. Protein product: CASSGQGVYEQYF.

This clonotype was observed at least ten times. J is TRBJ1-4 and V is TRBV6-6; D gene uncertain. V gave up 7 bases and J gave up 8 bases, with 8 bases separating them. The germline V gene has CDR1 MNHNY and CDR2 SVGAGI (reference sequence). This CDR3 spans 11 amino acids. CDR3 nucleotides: TGTGCCAGCAAGTTAGAGGAAAAACTGTTTTTT. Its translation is CASKLEEKLFF.